The 8 T cell receptor beta chains listed next were all sequenced from one sample in a study of blood T cell repertoires in COVID-19. Generated by immunoSEQ multiplex PCR, the TCRdb table keeps only in-frame clones and is missing some. Of under 150,000 clones in the sample, 81% were seen once. Sequenced input: peripheral blood. Receptors were obtained from a human donor with acute or convalescent COVID-19. The donor label of this sample is uncertain.

The sample holds one count of this clone. Other DNA sequences from this sample encode an identical CDR3 as well. Here the CDR3 DNA reads TGCGCCAGCAGCTTGCAGGGGAATCAGCCCCAGCATTTT. Translating gives CASSLQGNQPQHF. The chain has TRBV5-1 and TRBJ1-5, with D maybe TRBD1 (6 bases). The CDR3 spans 13 residues. V was cut by 1 base and J by 4 bases, with 6 bases left in between. Germline loops: CDR1 SGHRS, CDR2 YFSETQ.

This chain links TRBV28 with TRBJ2-7; TRBD1 matches 9 bases. CDR1 is MDHEN, CDR2 SYDVKM, per germline. This CDR3 comprises 17 residues. The J segment lost 2 bases and the V segment lost 5 bases, leaving 13 bases of the junction unmatched. As DNA, the CDR3 is TGTGCCAGCAGTCAACAACCTCCCGGGACAGGGACCTACGAGCAGTACTTC. Translation: CASSQQPPGTGTYEQYF.

The chain joins TRBV30 to TRBJ1-1; no definite D call. Germline-derived CDR1 and CDR2 are GTSNPN and SVGIG (reference sequence). V was clipped by 0 bases and J by 5 bases, with 13 bases between them. CDR3 length equals 14 residues. The CDR3 region has the DNA TGTGCCTGGAGTGTACCGGCCCGGGAGACTGAAGCTTTCTTT. Its translation is CAWSVPARETEAFF.

This sequence joins TRBV6-4 and TRBJ1-6; TRBD1 matches at 9 bases. The CDR3 consists of 14 residues. Germline V CDR1 and CDR2: MRHNA, SNTAGT. V shed 6 bases and J 10 bases; nucleotides not matched to a gene: 7. The CDR3 coding sequence is TGTGCCAGCAGCCGGGACAGGGCTGGCTCACCCCTCCACTTT. The encoded protein is CASSRDRAGSPLHF.

The chain uses TRBV3-1 (or the pseudogene TRBV3-2) and TRBJ2-2; no reliable D call. CDR3 length: 12 residues. Germline V gene sequence: CDR1 LGHDT, CDR2 YNNKEL (reference sequence). The CDR3, as DNA: TGTGGGGCATCTATCAACACCGGGGAGCTGTTTTTT. This sequence encodes CGASINTGELFF.

V is TRBV4-2 and J is TRBJ2-3; 7 bases agree with TRBD1. The V gene's germline CDR1 is LGHNA and CDR2 YNFKEQ. The CDR3 totals 16 residues. The V gene end was trimmed by 4 bases and the J gene end by 2 bases; junction bases not matched to a gene: 9. CDR3 amino acids: CASSRRTGVSTDTQYF. For the CDR3, the DNA is TGTGCCAGCAGCCGACGGACAGGCGTATCCACAGATACGCAGTATTTT.

V and J are TRBV5-5 and TRBJ2-3; 7 bases fit TRBD2. V shed 4 bases, J shed 3 bases, and the junction held 11 bases outside the gene matches. This CDR3 contains 16 residues. Germline CDR1 reads SGHKS; CDR2 reads YYEKEE (reference sequence). DNA of the CDR3: TGTGCCAGCAGCCCTTTCTTAAGGGGAGGGACAGATACGCAGTATTTT. This gives the protein CASSPFLRGGTDTQYF.

The rearrangement joins TRBV29-1 to TRBJ1-1; 7 bases are a match to TRBD1. The V gene end was trimmed by 8 bases and the J gene end by 2 bases; junction bases not matched to a gene: 5. The CDR3 is made up of 12 amino acids. Germline values: CDR1 SQVTM, CDR2 ANQGSEA. The CDR3 loop is CSYYRGNTEAFF. CDR3 bases: TGCAGCTATTACAGGGGAAACACTGAAGCTTTCTTT.